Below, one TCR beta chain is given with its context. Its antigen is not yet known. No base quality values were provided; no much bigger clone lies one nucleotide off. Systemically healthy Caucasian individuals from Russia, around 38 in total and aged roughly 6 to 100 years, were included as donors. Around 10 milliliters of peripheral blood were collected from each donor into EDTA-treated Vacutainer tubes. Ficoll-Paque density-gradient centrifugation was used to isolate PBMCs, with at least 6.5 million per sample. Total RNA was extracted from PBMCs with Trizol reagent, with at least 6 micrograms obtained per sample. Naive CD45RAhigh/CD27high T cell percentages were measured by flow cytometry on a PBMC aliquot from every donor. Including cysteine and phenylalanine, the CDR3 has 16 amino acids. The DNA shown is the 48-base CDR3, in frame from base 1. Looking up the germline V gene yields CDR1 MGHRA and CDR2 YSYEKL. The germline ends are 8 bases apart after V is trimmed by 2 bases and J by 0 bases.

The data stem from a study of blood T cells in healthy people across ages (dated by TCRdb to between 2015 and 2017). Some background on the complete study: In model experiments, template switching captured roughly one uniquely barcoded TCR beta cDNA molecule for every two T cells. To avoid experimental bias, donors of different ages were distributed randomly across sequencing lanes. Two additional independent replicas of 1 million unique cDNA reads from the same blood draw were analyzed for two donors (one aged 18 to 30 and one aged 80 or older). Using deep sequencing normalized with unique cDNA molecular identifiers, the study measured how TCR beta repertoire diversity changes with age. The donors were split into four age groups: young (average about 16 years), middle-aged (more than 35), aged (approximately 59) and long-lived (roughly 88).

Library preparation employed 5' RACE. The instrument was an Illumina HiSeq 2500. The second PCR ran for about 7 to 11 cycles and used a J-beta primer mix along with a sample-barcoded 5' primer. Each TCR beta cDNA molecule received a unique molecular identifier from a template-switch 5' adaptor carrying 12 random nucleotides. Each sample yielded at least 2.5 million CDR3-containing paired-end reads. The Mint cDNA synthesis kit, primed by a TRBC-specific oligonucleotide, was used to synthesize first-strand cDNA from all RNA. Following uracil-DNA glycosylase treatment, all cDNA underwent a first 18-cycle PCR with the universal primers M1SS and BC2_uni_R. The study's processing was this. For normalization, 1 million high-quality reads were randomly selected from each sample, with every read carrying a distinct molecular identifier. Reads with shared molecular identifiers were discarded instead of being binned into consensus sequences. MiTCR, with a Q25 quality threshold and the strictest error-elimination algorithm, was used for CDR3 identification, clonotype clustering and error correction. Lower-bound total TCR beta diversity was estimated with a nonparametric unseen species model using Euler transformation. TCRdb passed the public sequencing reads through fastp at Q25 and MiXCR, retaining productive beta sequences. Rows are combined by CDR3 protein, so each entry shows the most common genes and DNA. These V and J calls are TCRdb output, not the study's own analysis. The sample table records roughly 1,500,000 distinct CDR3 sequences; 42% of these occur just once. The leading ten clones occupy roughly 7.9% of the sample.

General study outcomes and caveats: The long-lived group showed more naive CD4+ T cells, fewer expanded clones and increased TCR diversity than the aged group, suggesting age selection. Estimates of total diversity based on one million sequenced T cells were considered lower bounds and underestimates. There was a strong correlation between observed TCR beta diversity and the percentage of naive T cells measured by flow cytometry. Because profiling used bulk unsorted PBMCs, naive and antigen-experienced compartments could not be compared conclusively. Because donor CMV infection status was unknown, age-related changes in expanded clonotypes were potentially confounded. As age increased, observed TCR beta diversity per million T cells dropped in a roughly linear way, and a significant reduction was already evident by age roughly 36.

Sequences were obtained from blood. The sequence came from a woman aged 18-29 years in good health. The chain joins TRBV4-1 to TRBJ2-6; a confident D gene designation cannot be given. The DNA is TGCGCCAGCAGCCAATTGTTCAACTCTGGGGCCAACGTCCTGACTTTC. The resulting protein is CASSQLFNSGANVLTF.